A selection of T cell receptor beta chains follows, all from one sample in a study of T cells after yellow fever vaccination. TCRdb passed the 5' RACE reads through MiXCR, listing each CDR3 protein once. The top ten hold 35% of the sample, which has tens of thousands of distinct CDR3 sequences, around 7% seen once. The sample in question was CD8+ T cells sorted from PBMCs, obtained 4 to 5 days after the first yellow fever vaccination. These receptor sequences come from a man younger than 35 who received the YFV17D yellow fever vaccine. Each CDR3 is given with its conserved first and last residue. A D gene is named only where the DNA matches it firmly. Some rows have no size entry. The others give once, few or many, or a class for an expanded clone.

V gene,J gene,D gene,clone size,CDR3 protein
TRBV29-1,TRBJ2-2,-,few,CSGRKGNTGELFF
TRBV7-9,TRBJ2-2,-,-,CASPRDNTGELFF
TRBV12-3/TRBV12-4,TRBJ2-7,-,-,CASSSARGSYEQYF
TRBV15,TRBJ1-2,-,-,CATSNQNGYTF
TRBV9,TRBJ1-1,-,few,CASSPTDRMNTEAFF
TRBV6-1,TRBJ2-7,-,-,CATSGGGGYEQYF
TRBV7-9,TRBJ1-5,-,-,CASSLERGEPQHF
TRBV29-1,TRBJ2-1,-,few,CSVRSPIDYNEQFF
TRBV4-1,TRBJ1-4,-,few,CASSQVGEKLFF
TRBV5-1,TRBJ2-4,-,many,CASSLAGGGSVKNIQYF
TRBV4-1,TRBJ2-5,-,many,CASSPTTYSGPETQYF
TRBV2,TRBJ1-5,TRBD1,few,CASMEGQALSQPQHF
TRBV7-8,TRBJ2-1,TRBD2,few,CASSLAGRGAVEQFF
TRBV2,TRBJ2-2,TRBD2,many,CASSISGDSPGELFF
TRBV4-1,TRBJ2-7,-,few,CASSHPLTDSRYEQYF
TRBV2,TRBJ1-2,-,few,CASSPGMLTNYGYTF
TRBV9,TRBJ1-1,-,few,CASSDPAVQGVNTEAFF
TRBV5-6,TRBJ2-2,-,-,CDSSPGNGLCPGELFF
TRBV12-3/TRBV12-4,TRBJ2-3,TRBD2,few,CASRPRWAGDTDTQYF
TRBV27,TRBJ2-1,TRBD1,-,CASSLFGTGGYNEQFF
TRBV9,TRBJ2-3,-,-,CASSVAGLAADTQYF
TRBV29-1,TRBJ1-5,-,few,CREGGHQPQHF
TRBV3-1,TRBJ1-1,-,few,CASSENRMRAKNTEAFF
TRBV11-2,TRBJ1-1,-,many,CASSYAPTVSTEAFF
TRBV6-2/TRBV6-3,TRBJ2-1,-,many,CASISSRGLNEQFF
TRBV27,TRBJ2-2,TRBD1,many,CASSFGAGGTGELFF
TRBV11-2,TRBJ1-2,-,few,CASSRPGGADGYTF
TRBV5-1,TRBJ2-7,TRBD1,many,CASSRRTGQYSYEQYF
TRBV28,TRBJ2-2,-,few,CASSFSGELRELFF
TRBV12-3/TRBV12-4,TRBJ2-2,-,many,CASSPGGELFF
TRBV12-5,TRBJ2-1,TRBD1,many,CASGPGTGVYEQFF
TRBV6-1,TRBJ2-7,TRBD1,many,CASSPWTGGAYEQYF
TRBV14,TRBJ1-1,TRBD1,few,CASSQATFPMTGGMNTEAFF
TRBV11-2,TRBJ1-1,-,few,CASRGKTTEAFF
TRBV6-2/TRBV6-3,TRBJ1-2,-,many,CASSYLRGYTF
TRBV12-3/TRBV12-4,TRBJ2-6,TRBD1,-,CACSQGRTGGTGANVLTF
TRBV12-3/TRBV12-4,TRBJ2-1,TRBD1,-,CASSLVRGLGEQFF
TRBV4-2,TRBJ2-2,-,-,CASSQEMPGELFF
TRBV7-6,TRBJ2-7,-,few,CASSLGPLVEQYF
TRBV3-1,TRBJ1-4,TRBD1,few,CASRLGQAGEKLFF
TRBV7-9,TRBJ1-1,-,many,CASSLVQPEAFF
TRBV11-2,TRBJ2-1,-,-,CASSQTSTNEQFF
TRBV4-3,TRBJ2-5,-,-,CASSPGGLEETQYF
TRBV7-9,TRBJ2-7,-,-,CASSLVLAGRDEQYF
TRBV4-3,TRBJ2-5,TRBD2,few,CASSPGRLAGGPETQYF
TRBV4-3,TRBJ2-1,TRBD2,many,CASSQEPAGVLKQFF
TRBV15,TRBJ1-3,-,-,CATSWNRADTIYF
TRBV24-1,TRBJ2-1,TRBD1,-,CATSDRDRGRIHEQFF